What follows describes a single TCR beta chain. Clones were sequenced by immunoSEQ multiplex PCR, and TCRdb holds only the in-frame ones, with some missing. The sample includes about 74,000 clones, more than 85% of them seen just once. The sample is drawn from a study of blood T cell repertoires in COVID-19. In the study overall: The samples span acute and convalescent COVID-19 from the United States, Italy and Spain.

This CDR3 has 16 amino acids. Per germline, CDR1 KGHSH and CDR2 LQKENI. V shed 0 bases and J 6 bases; nucleotides not matched to a gene: 4. The TCR sequence derives from a woman in her sixties with active COVID-19. Sequenced: peripheral blood. The J gene is TRBJ2-1, the V gene TRBV18, with TRBD2 matching 11 bases. The CDR3 reads CASSPPPSGRRNEQFF. The CDR3 DNA follows: TGTGCCAGCTCACCACCCCCTAGCGGGAGGCGCAATGAGCAGTTCTTC. Filled out from reference TRBV18 and TRBJ2-1, the complete variable domain reads NAGVMQNPRHLVRRRGQEARLRCSPMKGHSHVYWYRQLPEEGLKFMVYLQKENIIDESGMPKERFSAEFPKEGPSILRIQQVVRGDSAAYFCASSPPPSGRRNEQFFGPGTRLTVL.